The 5 T cell receptor beta chains listed next were all sequenced from one sample in a study of radiotherapy plus CTLA-4 blockade in lung cancer. Sequencing used immunoSEQ multiplex PCR; TCRdb keeps in-frame clones, though not all of them. The sample yields about 110,000 clones, approximately 77% seen once. Sequences were derived from peripheral blood, sampled from a patient treated with radiotherapy plus ipilimumab. The receptors come from a human donor with non-small cell lung cancer that progressed on radiotherapy plus ipilimumab. Some clones in this sample may be carry-over from other donors' samples.

V and J are TRBV4-2 and TRBJ1-5; unclear D gene. In germline, CDR1 is LGHNA, CDR2 YNFKEQ. The CDR3 contains 13 residues. V gave up 0 bases and J gave up 4 bases, with 4 bases separating them. CDR3 amino acids: CASSQERNQPQHF. The CDR3 region has the DNA TGTGCCAGCAGCCAAGAAAGAAATCAGCCCCAGCATTTT.

This chain uses TRBV2 with TRBJ1-6, with 10 bases fitting TRBD1. The CDR3 has 16 residues. Germline values: CDR1 SNHLY, CDR2 FYNNEI. V dropped 4 bases and J dropped 6; count of bases not matched to a gene: 6. CDR3 loop: CASSVERQGANSPLHF. CDR3 nucleotide sequence: TGTGCCAGCAGTGTGGAAAGACAGGGGGCTAATTCACCCCTCCACTTT.

This rearrangement joins TRBV9 to TRBJ1-4; TRBD1 agrees at 9 bases. V trimming: 0 bases; J trimming: 4 bases; junction bases outside the gene matches: 4. The germline CDR1 and CDR2 sequences are SGDLS and YYNGEE. The length of the CDR3 is 16 residues. CDR3 in DNA: TGTGCCAGCAGCGTAGAGTGGACAGGGGATAATGAAAAACTGTTTTTT. As protein: CASSVEWTGDNEKLFF.

This clone appeared a few times. The V gene is TRBV6-5, the J gene TRBJ1-4; TRBD1 might be the D (5 bases). The CDR3 extends over 14 amino acids. Per germline, CDR1 MNHEY and CDR2 SVGAGI. The V and J ends lost 7 bases and 3 bases respectively, with 12 bases between them. The CDR3 nucleotides read TGTGCCAGCACACCCAGGGCGGCTAATGAAAAACTGTTTTTT. Translating it yields CASTPRAANEKLFF.

V usage is TRBV5-4 and J usage is TRBJ2-5; unclear D gene. Per germline, CDR1 SGHNT and CDR2 YYREEE (reference sequence). Trimming took 1 base from V and 2 from J, leaving 9 bases between them. The CDR3 contains 14 residues. In DNA form, the CDR3 reads TGTGCCAGCAGCTTGCTCCAGGCACAAGAGACCCAGTACTTC. This encodes CASSLLQAQETQYF.